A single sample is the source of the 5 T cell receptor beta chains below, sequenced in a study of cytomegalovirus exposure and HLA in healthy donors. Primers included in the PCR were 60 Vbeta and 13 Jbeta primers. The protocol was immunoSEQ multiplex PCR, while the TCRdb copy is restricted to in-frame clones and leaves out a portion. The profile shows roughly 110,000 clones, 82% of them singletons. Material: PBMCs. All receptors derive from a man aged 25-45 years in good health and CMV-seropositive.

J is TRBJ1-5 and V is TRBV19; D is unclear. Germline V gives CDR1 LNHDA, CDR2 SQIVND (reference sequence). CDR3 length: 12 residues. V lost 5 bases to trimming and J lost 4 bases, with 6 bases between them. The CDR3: CASSPRNQPQHF. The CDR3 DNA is TGTGCCAGTAGTCCGCGGAATCAGCCCCAGCATTTT.

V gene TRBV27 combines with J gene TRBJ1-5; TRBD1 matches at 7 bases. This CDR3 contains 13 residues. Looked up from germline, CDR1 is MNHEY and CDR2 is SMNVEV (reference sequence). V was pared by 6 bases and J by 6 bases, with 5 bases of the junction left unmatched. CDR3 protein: CASSQTGVQPQHF. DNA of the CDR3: TGTGCCAGCAGCCAAACAGGGGTTCAGCCCCAGCATTTT.

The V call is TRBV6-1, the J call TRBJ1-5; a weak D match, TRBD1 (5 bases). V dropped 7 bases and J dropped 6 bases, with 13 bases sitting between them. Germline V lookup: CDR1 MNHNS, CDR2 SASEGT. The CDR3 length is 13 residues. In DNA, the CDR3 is TGTGCCAGCATCGAAGGGGTAGGTCAGCCCCAGCATTTT. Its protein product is CASIEGVGQPQHF.

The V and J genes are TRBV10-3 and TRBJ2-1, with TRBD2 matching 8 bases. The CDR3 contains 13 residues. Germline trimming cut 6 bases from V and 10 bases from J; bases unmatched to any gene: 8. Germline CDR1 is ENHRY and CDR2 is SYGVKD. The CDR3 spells CAIRSGLGEEQFF. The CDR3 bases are TGTGCCATCAGATCGGGACTAGGAGAGGAGCAGTTCTTC.

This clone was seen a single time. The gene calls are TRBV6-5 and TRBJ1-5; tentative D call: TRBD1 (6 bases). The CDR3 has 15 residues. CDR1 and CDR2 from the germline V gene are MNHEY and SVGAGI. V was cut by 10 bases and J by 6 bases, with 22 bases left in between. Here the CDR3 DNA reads TGTGCCACCACCCCGGGGGGCGGTCTGAGTCAGCCCCAGCATTTT. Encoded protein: CATTPGGGLSQPQHF.